This passage covers 23 T cell receptor beta chains from one sample sequenced in a study of shared clonotypes between healthy human individuals. Sequencing was performed with immunoSEQ multiplex PCR; in TCRdb, only in-frame clones are kept and a portion is missing. The sample consists of roughly 2.5 million clones, around 90% of them appearing once. Sequenced: naive CD4+ T cells sorted from blood. Sample subset: CD45RA+ positively selected. These TCRs come from a man in his late teens or twenties in good health.

In nucleotides, the CDR3 is TGTGCCAGCAGCTTAAGAGCGGGAGGTACATGGGAGTATTTT. It is translated as CASSLRAGGTWEYF. The chain is built from TRBV5-6 and TRBJ2-3; 9 positions agree with TRBD2. The CDR3 is made up of 14 amino acids. CDR1 SGHDT and CDR2 YYEEEE come from the germline V gene. Trimming at V came to 2 bases and at J to 13 bases, leaving 11 bases not matched to a gene.

This clone was recorded once. The same CDR3 can be traced to other DNA sequences in this sample. This chain links TRBV9 with TRBJ2-5, with D hard to call. V lost 0 bases to trimming and J lost 2 bases, with 8 bases between them. This CDR3 spans 14 amino acids. Per the germline V gene, CDR1 is SGDLS and CDR2 is YYNGEE. CDR3 DNA: TGTGCCAGCAGCGTAGGTAATAGTCAAGAGACCCAGTACTTC. It encodes CASSVGNSQETQYF.

This clone was seen just once. The V and J genes are TRBV19 and TRBJ2-1; TRBD2 matches 8 bases. Per germline, CDR1 LNHDA and CDR2 SQIVND (reference sequence). Trimming at V came to 5 bases and at J to 0 bases, leaving 9 bases not matched to a gene. CDR3 length: 17 residues. The CDR3 nucleotides are TGTGCCAGTAGTCCCGGGACTAGGGGAACCTCCTACAATGAGCAGTTCTTC. Its protein is CASSPGTRGTSYNEQFF.

This rearrangement joins TRBV5-4 to TRBJ2-5; perhaps TRBD1 as D (6 bases). Germline assignment: CDR1 SGHNT and CDR2 YYREEE (reference sequence). Deletions cut 0 bases from V and 2 bases from J, with 11 bases between. CDR3 length: 15 amino acids. CDR3 loop: CASSLDDRLQETQYF. In DNA form, the CDR3 reads TGTGCCAGCAGCTTGGATGACAGGTTGCAAGAGACCCAGTACTTC.

The chain has TRBV28 and TRBJ1-2, with 9 positions matching TRBD1. The CDR3 covers 14 residues. The V segment lost 2 bases and the J segment 7 bases; nucleotides outside the gene matches: 5. Germline loops: CDR1 MDHEN, CDR2 SYDVKM. CDR3 residues: CASSLATGGGGYTF. The CDR3 coding sequence is TGTGCCAGCAGTTTAGCGACAGGGGGTGGTGGCTACACCTTC.

This chain connects TRBV6-5 to TRBJ2-7; 8 bases fit TRBD1. CDR3 length equals 13 residues. V lost 10 bases and J lost 4; bases outside the gene matches: 9. Germline lookup yields CDR1 MNHEY and CDR2 SVGAGI. The CDR3 sequence is CATQVRGQYEQYF. The CDR3 nucleotides read TGTGCCACGCAGGTCAGGGGGCAATACGAGCAGTACTTC.

The genes are TRBV7-9 and TRBJ2-2, with D tentatively TRBD1 or TRBD2 (5 bases each). Per germline, CDR1 SEHNR and CDR2 FQNEAQ (reference sequence). The CDR3 has 14 amino acids. CDR3 protein: CAVGQAELSGELFF. The CDR3 nucleotides read TGTGCAGTGGGGCAAGCGGAGTTGTCCGGGGAGCTGTTTTTT.

In DNA form, the CDR3 reads TGTGCCAGCAGCCCGACTAGCGGGGGGGCGGGTGAGCAGTTCTTC. It codes for CASSPTSGGAGEQFF. The rearrangement joins TRBV11-2 to TRBJ2-1, with 14 bases identical to TRBD2. Per germline, CDR1 SGHAT and CDR2 FQNNGV. The CDR3 is 15 amino acids. J was trimmed by 9 bases and V by 5 bases; bases with no gene match: 6.

This clone was picked up a small number of times. V usage is TRBV29-1 and J usage is TRBJ1-2; perhaps TRBD1 as D (5 bases). V gave up 5 bases and J gave up 2 bases, with 9 bases separating them. The CDR3 sequence is 12 residues long. Per the germline V gene, CDR1 is SQVTM and CDR2 is ANQGSEA. The CDR3 nucleotides are TGCAGCGTTCCGACAGTGAACTATGGCTACACCTTC. As protein: CSVPTVNYGYTF. Based on the CDR3 plus reference TRBV29-1 and TRBJ1-2, the full variable domain is SAVISQKPSRDICQRGTSLTIQCQVDSQVTMMFWYRQQPGQSLTLIATANQGSEATYESGFVIDKFPISRPNLTFSTLTVSNMSPEDSSIYLCSVPTVNYGYTFGSGTRLTVV.

CDR3 sequence: CASSELVGTDRSPLHF. DNA for the CDR3: TGTGCCAGCAGTGAACTCGTTGGGACCGATCGTTCACCCCTCCACTTT. This chain links TRBV6-1 with TRBJ1-6; possible D gene TRBD1, 5 bases. Germline CDR1 is MNHNS and CDR2 is SASEGT. There are 16 residues in the CDR3. Trimming took 2 bases from V and 9 from J, leaving 17 bases between them.

The CDR3 nucleotides are TGTGCCTACGGAATCCACAGGTTCTCTGGAAACACCATATATTTT. Residues: CAYGIHRFSGNTIYF. V and J are TRBV30 and TRBJ1-3; perhaps TRBD1 as D (5 bases). The CDR3 consists of 15 residues. V was clipped by 7 bases and J by 0 bases, with 16 bases between them. Germline lookup yields CDR1 GTSNPN and CDR2 SVGIG (reference sequence). The entire variable domain, with the rest obtained from reference TRBV30 and TRBJ1-3, is as follows: SQTIHQWPATLVQPVGSPLSLECTVEGTSNPNLYWYRQAAGRGLQLLFYSVGIGQISSEVPQNLSASRPQDRQFILSSKKLLLSDSGFYLCAYGIHRFSGNTIYFGEGSWLTVV.

V and J are TRBV28 and TRBJ1-5, with 8 bases lining up with TRBD1. This CDR3 comprises 16 residues. The germline gives CDR1 MDHEN, CDR2 SYDVKM. Trimming at V came to 6 bases and at J to 4 bases, leaving 11 bases not matched to a gene. The DNA for the CDR3 is TGTGCCAGCAGGGGGACAGGCCCCAGCCTAAATCAGCCCCAGCATTTT. The encoded protein is CASRGTGPSLNQPQHF.

The chain has TRBV7-9 and TRBJ2-7, with 9 bases identical to TRBD2. This CDR3 contains 16 residues. The V gene's germline CDR1 is SEHNR and CDR2 FQNEAQ (reference sequence). The V gene end was trimmed by 5 bases and the J gene end by 0 bases; junction bases not matched to a gene: 8. The CDR3 region has the DNA TGTGCCAGCAGCCCGGGGCTAGCGGGGAACTCCTACGAGCAGTACTTC. Translated, it gives CASSPGLAGNSYEQYF.

V and J are TRBV7-2 and TRBJ2-3; D is perhaps TRBD2 (6 bases). CDR1 is SGHTA, CDR2 FQGNSA, per germline. The CDR3 extends over 15 amino acids. Trimming stripped 4 bases from V and 0 bases from J, with 11 bases between. The CDR3 sequence is CASSSDGTSTDTQYF. CDR3 bases: TGTGCCAGCAGCTCGGACGGGACTAGCACAGATACGCAGTATTTT.

This clone was picked up one time. The chain joins TRBV5-1 to TRBJ2-1, with D maybe TRBD2 (5 bases). CDR1 is SGHRS, CDR2 YFSETQ, per germline. The CDR3 has 14 amino acids. V was cut by 6 bases and J by 2 bases, with 12 bases left in between. The CDR3 loop reads CASNPAETYNEQFF. CDR3 bases: TGCGCCAGCAACCCAGCGGAGACCTACAATGAGCAGTTCTTC. The full variable domain, its missing parts supplied by reference TRBV5-1 and TRBJ2-1, is KAGVTQTPRYLIKTRGQQVTLSCSPISGHRSVSWYQQTPGQGLQFLFEYFSETQRNKGNFPGRFSGRQFSNSRSEMNVSTLELGDSALYLCASNPAETYNEQFFGPGTRLTVL.

The chain couples TRBV9 to TRBJ1-6; D is undetermined. The CDR3 length is 15 residues. Trimming stripped 0 bases from V and 9 bases from J, with 13 bases between. Looked up from germline, CDR1 is SGDLS and CDR2 is YYNGEE. The CDR3 is CASSVGGQPPSPLHF. The CDR3 bases are TGTGCCAGCAGCGTAGGAGGTCAACCTCCTTCACCCCTCCACTTT.

This clone has just one count. The chain joins TRBV7-3 to TRBJ2-7; D is possibly TRBD2 (5 bases). This CDR3 is built from 15 residues. Germline CDR1 reads SGHTA; CDR2 reads FQGTGA. With 5 bases removed from V and 2 bases from J, the gap between germline ends came to 16 bases. CDR3 protein: CASSPAVTVPYEQYF. The CDR3 bases are TGTGCCAGCAGCCCAGCGGTAACTGTACCCTACGAGCAGTACTTC.

This chain uses TRBV2 with TRBJ1-6; TRBD1 aligns across 7 bases. With V trimmed by 7 bases and J by 9 bases, 15 bases remained unmatched. This CDR3 contains 16 residues. Germline V CDR1 and CDR2: SNHLY, FYNNEI. The DNA for the CDR3 is TGTGCCAGCACTCCGAGGGACAGTCAAACCGGTTCACCCCTCCACTTT. It codes for CASTPRDSQTGSPLHF.

The rearrangement uses TRBV18 and TRBJ2-1, with D unresolved. V gave up 8 bases and J gave up 8 bases, with 19 bases separating them. Germline V gene data show CDR1 as KGHSH and CDR2 as LQKENI. The CDR3 covers 14 residues. Here the CDR3 reads CASRPPHLGYEQFF. The CDR3 DNA is TGTGCCAGCCGCCCCCCCCACCTCGGCTATGAGCAGTTCTTC.

V gene TRBV29-1 combines with J gene TRBJ2-1; D gene unclear. The CDR3 contains 14 residues. With 3 bases removed from V and 0 bases from J, the gap between germline ends came to 9 bases. Germline V lookup: CDR1 SQVTM, CDR2 ANQGSEA. The CDR3 sequence is CSVEGPVSYNEQFF. CDR3 sequence (DNA): TGCAGCGTTGAGGGCCCAGTCTCCTACAATGAGCAGTTCTTC.

This chain uses TRBV29-1 with TRBJ1-1; D not certain. V lost 5 bases and J 0 bases, leaving 10 bases between the germline ends. Germline V gene data show CDR1 as SQVTM and CDR2 as ANQGSEA. The CDR3 has 13 amino acids. The CDR3 region is CSVSQNVNTEAFF. CDR3 nucleotides: TGCAGCGTTTCCCAGAACGTGAACACTGAAGCTTTCTTT.

In the case of this clone: Other DNA sequences of this sample code for an identical CDR3. V usage is TRBV6-6 and J usage is TRBJ2-7; TRBD1 might be the D (5 bases). Germline assignment: CDR1 MNHNY and CDR2 SVGAGI (reference sequence). The CDR3 contains 11 residues. V was clipped by 10 bases and J by 1 base, with 8 bases between them. In DNA, the CDR3 is TGTGCCACCACAGGATCCTACGAGCAGTACTTC. It specifies CATTGSYEQYF.

CDR3 DNA: TGTGCCAGCAGCTTCGGGTTGTATAAAGCCGTCTCCTACAATGAGCAGTTCTTC. Translating gives CASSFGLYKAVSYNEQFF. The chain carries TRBV11-2 and TRBJ2-1; no firm D call. Trimming stripped 3 bases from V and 0 bases from J, with 18 bases between. The CDR3 has 18 amino acids. CDR1 is SGHAT and CDR2 is FQNNGV in the germline V gene.